These 20 T cell receptor beta chains share one sample of origin, sequenced in a study of blood T cell repertoires in COVID-19. Libraries were prepared by immunoSEQ multiplex PCR; TCRdb keeps only in-frame clonotypes and omits some of them. The profile covers some 67,000 clones, with roughly 90% appearing a single time and 0.95% to 1.5% taken by the ten largest. The sequencing input was peripheral blood. The receptors stem from a woman in her sixties or seventies with acute or convalescent COVID-19.

This clone was detected only a few times. The chain links TRBV28 to TRBJ1-2; TRBD1 matches 10 bases. The junction had 9 bases not matched to a gene; V was cut back by 3 bases and J by 5 bases. The CDR3 extends over 16 amino acids. CDR1 is MDHEN, CDR2 SYDVKM, per germline. The CDR3 DNA is TGTGCCAGCAGTTTTCGGGGGACAGGGGACTCGTATGGCTACACCTTC. It is translated as CASSFRGTGDSYGYTF.

V is TRBV11-3 and J is TRBJ2-5; TRBD2 is a possible D gene (6 bases). The CDR3 is 13 residues long. Germline V gives CDR1 SGHNT, CDR2 YENEEA. V lost 4 bases to trimming and J lost 3 bases, with 9 bases between them. CDR3 sequence reads: CASSSSEKETQYF. CDR3 bases: TGTGCCAGCAGCTCTAGCGAGAAAGAGACCCAGTACTTC.

This clone was recorded a few times. This chain connects TRBV7-9 to TRBJ1-5; weak D call: TRBD1 (6 bases). The CDR3 contains 12 residues. Germline CDR1 and CDR2: SEHNR and FQNEAQ (reference sequence). Trimming took off 4 bases at V and 10 bases at J, with 11 bases between the two ends. The CDR3 DNA sequence: TGTGCCAGCAGCTCTCTACAGGGACCCCAGCATTTT. Translation gives CASSSLQGPQHF.

The chain has TRBV28 and TRBJ2-5; the D gene is possibly TRBD2 (7 bases). Germline values: CDR1 MDHEN, CDR2 SYDVKM. The germline V and J ends were trimmed by 5 bases and 4 bases, with 23 bases remaining between them. This CDR3 spans 17 amino acids. The CDR3 reads CASSLGLGPRGGETQYF. The CDR3, as DNA: TGTGCCAGCAGTCTTGGCCTAGGACCGAGGGGGGGAGAGACCCAGTACTTC.

At least ten counts were recorded for this clone. The V and J genes are TRBV27 and TRBJ1-5, with 9 nucleotides matching TRBD1. The CDR3 is 14 residues long. Looked up from germline, CDR1 is MNHEY and CDR2 is SMNVEV (reference sequence). Germline trimming cut 8 bases from V and 5 bases from J; bases unmatched to any gene: 7. In nucleotides, the CDR3 is TGTGCCAGCCGGTCCGGGACAGGGCATCAGCCCCAGCATTTT. It specifies CASRSGTGHQPQHF.

This rearrangement joins TRBV5-4 to TRBJ2-5, with 7 positions matching TRBD1. With V trimmed by 2 bases and J by 4 bases, 5 bases remained unmatched. The CDR3 has 14 residues. Germline V CDR1 and CDR2: SGHNT, YYREEE (reference sequence). The CDR3 coding sequence is TGTGCCAGCAGCTTTTCCAACAGGGGAGAGACCCAGTACTTC. Protein sequence: CASSFSNRGETQYF.

This sequence joins TRBV7-3 and TRBJ2-1; D is possibly TRBD2 (6 bases). CDR3 length: 15 residues. Germline lookup yields CDR1 SGHTA and CDR2 FQGTGA. Trimming removed 0 bases from V and 8 bases from J, with 14 bases in between. CDR3 sequence (DNA): TGTGCCAGCAGCTTAACACTAGCCTCTGGCTATGAGCAGTTCTTC. Residues: CASSLTLASGYEQFF.

This clone was detected a few times. This chain joins TRBV2 and TRBJ2-4, with D possibly matching TRBD2 (5 bases). Germline loops: CDR1 SNHLY, CDR2 FYNNEI. The CDR3 length is 13 residues. Trimming removed 6 bases at V and 8 bases at J, with 14 bases between. CDR3 nucleotide sequence: TGTGCCAGCAGCGAGGGCGAGGAGGACATTCAGTACTTC. It is translated as CASSEGEEDIQYF.

This clone was observed once. The chain employs TRBV6-5 and TRBJ2-7; 10 nucleotides line up with TRBD1. The CDR3 consists of 15 residues. J gave up 6 bases and V 4 bases, and 9 bases lay outside the gene matches. Germline loops: CDR1 MNHEY, CDR2 SVGAGI. The DNA of the CDR3 is TGTGCCAGCAGTTCCCCGGGACAGGGGCCCACCGAGCAGTACGTC. It yields the protein CASSSPGQGPTEQYV.

This sequence joins TRBV30 and TRBJ1-5, with 12 bases lining up with TRBD1. Germline trimming cut 5 bases from V and 4 bases from J; bases unmatched to any gene: 12. The CDR3 loop spans 17 amino acids. The germline gives CDR1 GTSNPN, CDR2 SVGIG (reference sequence). In DNA form, the CDR3 reads TGTGCCTGGGGTTCCGGGACAGGGGGCTTCGGGAATCAGCCCCAGCATTTT. It encodes CAWGSGTGGFGNQPQHF.

This sequence joins TRBV10-3 and TRBJ2-2; TRBD2 agrees at 8 bases. The CDR3 is made up of 18 amino acids. From germline, CDR1 is ENHRY and CDR2 SYGVKD. After removal of 2 bases from V and 0 bases from J, the junction contained 8 bases not matched to a gene. For the CDR3, the DNA is TGTGCCATCAGTGAGGCGGGGGGAAAGACAACGAACACCGGGGAGCTGTTTTTT. It translates to CAISEAGGKTTNTGELFF.

V usage is TRBV12-3 or TRBV12-4 and J usage is TRBJ2-1, with D uncertain. This CDR3 spans 12 amino acids. V was cut by 3 bases and J by 7 bases, with 7 bases left in between. In DNA, the CDR3 is TGTGCCAGCAGTTTTGAGTATAATGAGCAGTTCTTC. Encoded protein: CASSFEYNEQFF.

This clone was counted between two and nine times. This rearrangement joins TRBV6-1 to TRBJ1-6; D gene unclear. CDR1 is MNHNS, CDR2 SASEGT, per germline. The CDR3 consists of 13 residues. With 3 bases removed from V and 6 bases from J, the gap between germline ends came to 6 bases. This CDR3 reads CASSEQSNSPLHF. Here the CDR3 DNA reads TGTGCCAGCAGTGAGCAGTCTAATTCACCCCTCCACTTT.

The chain uses TRBV11-3 and TRBJ2-3, with TRBD2 as a possible D gene (6 bases). This CDR3 region has 14 residues. Trimming pared 2 bases from V and 5 bases from J, leaving 11 bases between. Germline V lookup: CDR1 SGHNT, CDR2 YENEEA. CDR3 bases: TGTGCCAGCAGCTTATCTAGCGCAAGAGATACGCAGTATTTT. Protein sequence: CASSLSSARDTQYF.

The chain joins TRBV19 to TRBJ2-1; 8 positions match TRBD2. With V trimmed by 5 bases and J by 7 bases, 16 bases remained unmatched. This CDR3 is 17 amino acids long. Looked up from germline, CDR1 is LNHDA and CDR2 is SQIVND (reference sequence). CDR3 sequence: CASSAPFRLGLGNEQFF. Here the CDR3 DNA reads TGTGCCAGTAGTGCCCCGTTTCGTTTGGGACTAGGGAATGAGCAGTTCTTC. Variable domain in full (rest from reference TRBV19 and TRBJ2-1): DGGITQSPKYLFRKEGQNVTLSCEQNLNHDAMYWYRQDPGQGLRLIYYSQIVNDFQKGDIAEGYSVSREKKESFPLTVTSAQKNPTAFYLCASSAPFRLGLGNEQFFGPGTRLTVL.

The chain has TRBV7-3 and TRBJ1-3, with a possible D match to TRBD1 (6 bases). With 4 bases removed from V and 4 bases from J, the gap between germline ends came to 8 bases. CDR3 size: 13 residues. Germline V lookup: CDR1 SGHTA, CDR2 FQGTGA. The CDR3 spells CASSSGAGNTIYF. The CDR3 DNA is TGTGCCAGCAGCTCAGGGGCCGGAAACACCATATATTTT.

The gene calls are TRBV6-1 and TRBJ1-3, with D tentatively TRBD1 (6 bases). The ends were cut back, 2 bases at V and 2 bases at J, with 10 bases in the middle. Per the germline V gene, CDR1 is MNHNS and CDR2 is SASEGT. This CDR3 has 15 residues. The CDR3 here is CASSESGAAGNTIYF. In nucleotides, the CDR3 is TGTGCCAGCAGTGAATCAGGGGCGGCTGGAAACACCATATATTTT.

The chain employs TRBV9 and TRBJ2-1; 9 bases align to TRBD2. CDR3 length: 16 residues. The germline CDR1 and CDR2 sequences are SGDLS and YYNGEE. Trimming took 4 bases from V and 1 from J; bases not matched to a gene: 6. The CDR3 DNA reads TGTGCCAGCAGCCGAGGGCTAGCGGGATCCTACAATGAGCAGTTCTTC. Its translation: CASSRGLAGSYNEQFF.

This clone was seen more than once but under ten times. The chain is built from TRBV6-1 and TRBJ2-3, with a weak D call TRBD2 (6 bases). Germline lookup yields CDR1 MNHNS and CDR2 SASEGT. There are 15 residues in the CDR3. The V and J ends lost 0 bases and 8 bases respectively, with 15 bases between them. Written as DNA, the CDR3 is TGTGCCAGCAGTGAAGCGGGACTCGGCTCGGGTACGCAGTATTTT. The encoded protein is CASSEAGLGSGTQYF.

The chain uses TRBV5-1 and TRBJ2-1; the D is unclear. The V and J ends lost 0 bases and 7 bases respectively, with 14 bases between them. The CDR3 spans 15 residues. CDR1 and CDR2 (germline): SGHRS, YFSETQ. The CDR3 bases are TGCGCCAGCAGCTTGGTCCTTGGAGAGAGGAATGAGCAGTTCTTC. Its protein product is CASSLVLGERNEQFF.